This TCR beta chain was sequenced for a study of T cell changes during pregnancy in multiple sclerosis. TCRdb keeps only in-frame clones here, not all; method: immunoSEQ multiplex PCR. The sample shows 57,000 or so clones, nearly 90% of them seen only once. The CDR3 totals 14 residues. Germline V gene sequence: CDR1 MDHEN, CDR2 SYDVKM. The ends lost 5 bases at V and 6 bases at J; junction bases unmatched: 6. The clonotype originates from a female donor with multiple sclerosis, enrolled in a pregnancy study. Material: peripheral blood, obtained in the first trimester of pregnancy. The chain combines TRBV28 with TRBJ2-7, with TRBD1 matching 11 bases. In DNA, the CDR3 is TGTGCCAGCAGTCTAACCGGGACAGGGGGCGAGCAGTACTTC. Protein: CASSLTGTGGEQYF. The variable domain in full, with the rest retrieved from reference TRBV28 and TRBJ2-7, is DVKVTQSSRYLVKRTGEKVFLECVQDMDHENMFWYRQDPGLGLRLIYFSYDVKMKEKGDIPEGYSVSREKKERFSLILESASTNQTSMYLCASSLTGTGGEQYFGPGTRLTVT.